A single count supports the clone carrying this T cell receptor beta chain. Its antigen is not identified. This sample is drawn from a study of Tregs in tolerant kidney transplant recipients. The method was immunoSEQ multiplex PCR; TCRdb's version includes in-frame clones alone and lacks a portion of them. The repertoire has about 240,000 clones, 84% of them found once; the top ten carry around 0.61%. Study-level findings and limits: This study did not directly address biological reproducibility.

Sequencing was performed on CD4+ T cells from blood. The TCR sequence derives from a human donor in good health.

The CDR3 nucleotides read TGTGCCAGCAGTGTCGGGGGATCTGGAAACACCATATATTTT. Amino acid sequence: CASSVGGSGNTIYF. The V gene is TRBV6-1, the J gene TRBJ1-3, with D perhaps matching TRBD1 (5 bases). Germline V gene lookup returns CDR1 MNHNS and CDR2 SASEGT. Trimming took 4 bases from V and 1 from J, leaving 8 bases between them. The CDR3 is made up of 14 amino acids.